What follows is one T cell receptor beta chain and its context. Its antigen remains unidentified. This may be a read error, as it is one base from a much larger clone. Ophthalmopathy patients had moderately to severely active disease, Clinical Activity Score of at least 3, NOSPECS grade of at least 4, and duration under 3 months. Patients with uncontrolled infections, other autoimmune diseases, pregnancy or lactation were excluded. Clinical symptoms, serum thyroxine and TRAb, thyroid ultrasound, and orbital computed tomography formed the basis for the diagnoses. PBMCs were isolated from 7.5 to 10 ml of fresh peripheral blood by Ficoll-Paque density gradient centrifugation. Total RNA was extracted using Trizol reagent, and RNA quality was assessed on an Agilent 2100 Bioanalyzer. The sample is drawn from a study of T cells in Graves' hyperthyroidism and ophthalmopathy (dated by TCRdb to about 2019). In terms of the full investigation: Peripheral blood samples were taken at the time of initial diagnosis, prior to any treatment. A discovery cohort of roughly 96 patients, roughly 40 with Graves' ophthalmopathy and 55 to 60 with stable Graves' hyperthyroidism, was used to find distinguishing TCR V-J signatures. The study also compared thyroid tissue and blood T-cell repertoires from about six Graves' hyperthyroidism patients. The paper reports TCR Vbeta CDR3 sequencing of some 140 peripheral blood samples: under 45 ophthalmopathy, under 80 hyperthyroidism and approximately 17 progressor patients. Once sampling was done, hyperthyroidism patients were given methimazole at a starting dose of 30 mg daily, whereas ophthalmopathy patients were given high-dose intravenous methylprednisolone. For training and testing, the 80 to 100 patients in the discovery cohort were randomly divided in a 7:3 ratio. Prospective prediction of ophthalmopathy was tested in an independent validation cohort of approximately 19 hyperthyroidism patients and 17 patients who later progressed to ophthalmopathy.

TCR beta CDR3 regions were amplified from RNA transcripts. A first-round RT-PCR of the TCR CDR3 used the HTBI primer set with the Qiagen OneStep RT-PCR kit. Libraries were constructed in a second round of multiplex PCR, after which size selection and purification were performed. Paired-end sequencing of the libraries was performed with 100 bp reads on an Illumina HiSeq2000. The paper's data handling went like this. Raw data were processed with SOAPnuke, discarding reads with adapters, uncalled bases, mean Phred below 15, or no exact constant-primer or identifier match. COPE v1.2.5 was used to merge high-quality paired reads, and clonotypes were defined as unique nucleotide sequences. MiTCR v1.1 was used to align the clonotypes against IMGT TRBV, TRBD and TRBJ reference segments. Analysis was restricted to V-J combinations with a frequency above 0.0001, which covered 98% to 99.2% of repertoires. A TCS score was defined as the ratio of F50 (clonal expansion) to E x V (chaos), with BLOSUM62-based TCRdist applied between CDR3 peptides within each V-J. Welch's t-statistics and random forest reduced around 510 V-J features to under 15, which were used in a naive Bayes classifier (R e1071). TCRdb applied fastp at Q25 and MiXCR to the public reads, then kept only in-frame beta chains. Each CDR3 protein gets just one entry, which takes the most common genes and DNA from the rows behind it. These V and J calls are TCRdb output, not the study's own analysis. For this sample the table gives around 370,000 distinct CDR3 sequences, of which about 18% were detected only once. The top ten clones comprise over 35% of the sample.

What the work shows at the level of the full study, not this receptor alone: No statistical method was used to set the sample size in advance, and investigators knew the group allocation. Most expanded thyroid clonotypes (frequency above 0.001) were also detected in blood, suggesting blood repertoires may reflect thyroid immune responses. Ophthalmopathy was separated from stable hyperthyroidism by a 13 V-J signature model, with 87.88% sensitivity and roughly 84% specificity obtained in cross-validation and 80%/75% obtained in testing. In validation, the model predicted progression to ophthalmopathy a median of around six months before onset, with roughly 71% sensitivity and roughly 77% specificity.

Counted from cysteine to phenylalanine, this CDR3 has 14 amino acids. Kept here is only the CDR3 DNA, which spans 42 bases and is read in frame from base 1. Sequencing was performed on blood. Recombination joined TRBV12-3 or TRBV12-4 with TRBJ1-5, with a tentative D gene TRBD1 over 5 matching bases. The TCR was taken from a man aged 18 to 29 with Graves' ophthalmopathy. The CDR3 amino acid sequence is: CASSFARGNRPQHF. The bases read TGTGCCAGCAGTTTCGCCCGGGGCAATCGGCCCCAGCATTTT.